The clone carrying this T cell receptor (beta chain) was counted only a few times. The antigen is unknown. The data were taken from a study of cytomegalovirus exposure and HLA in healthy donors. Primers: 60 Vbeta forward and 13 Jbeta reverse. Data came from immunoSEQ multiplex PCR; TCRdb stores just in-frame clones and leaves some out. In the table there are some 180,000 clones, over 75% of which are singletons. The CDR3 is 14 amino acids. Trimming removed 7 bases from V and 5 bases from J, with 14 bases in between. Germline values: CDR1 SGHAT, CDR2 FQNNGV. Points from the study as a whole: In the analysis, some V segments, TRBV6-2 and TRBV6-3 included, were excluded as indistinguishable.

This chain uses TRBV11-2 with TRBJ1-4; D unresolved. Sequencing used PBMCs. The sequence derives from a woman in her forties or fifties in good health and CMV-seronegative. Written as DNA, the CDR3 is TGTGCCAGCATCCCGGAGGGCTGGAATGAAAAACTGTTTTTT. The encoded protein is CASIPEGWNEKLFF.